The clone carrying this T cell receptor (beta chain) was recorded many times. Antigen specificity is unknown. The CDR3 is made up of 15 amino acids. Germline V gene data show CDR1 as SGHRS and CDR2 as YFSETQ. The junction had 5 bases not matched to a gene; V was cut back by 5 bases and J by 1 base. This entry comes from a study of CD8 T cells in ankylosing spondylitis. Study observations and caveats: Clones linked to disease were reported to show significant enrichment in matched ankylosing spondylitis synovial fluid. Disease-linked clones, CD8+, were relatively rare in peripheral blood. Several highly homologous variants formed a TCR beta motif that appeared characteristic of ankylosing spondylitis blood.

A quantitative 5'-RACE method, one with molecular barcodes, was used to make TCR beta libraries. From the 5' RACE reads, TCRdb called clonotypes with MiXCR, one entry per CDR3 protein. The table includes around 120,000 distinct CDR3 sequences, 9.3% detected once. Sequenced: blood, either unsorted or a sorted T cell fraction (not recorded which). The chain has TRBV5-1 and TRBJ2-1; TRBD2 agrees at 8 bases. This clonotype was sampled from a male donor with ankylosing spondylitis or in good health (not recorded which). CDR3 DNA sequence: TGCGCCAGCAGTGTAGCGGGAAGGTCCTACAATGAGCAGTTCTTC. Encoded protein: CASSVAGRSYNEQFF.